This T cell receptor (beta chain) was obtained from a study of T cells in Graves' hyperthyroidism and ophthalmopathy. Notes on the study in general: Researchers report that a 13 V-J model separated ophthalmopathy from stable hyperthyroidism. Blood also carried most thyroid clonotypes expanded above 0.001.

In the ophthalmopathy cohort, Clinical Activity Score was at least 3, NOSPECS grade at least 4, and duration under 3 months. This clonotype was observed a handful of times. The antigen is unknown. Per the germline V gene, CDR1 is MGHRA and CDR2 is YSYEKL. V gave up 0 bases and J gave up 5 bases, with 10 bases separating them. The CDR3 consists of 14 residues. TCR beta CDR3 sequences were amplified from RNA transcripts. The primer set for the first-round RT-PCR of the TCR CDR3 was HTBI. TCRdb fed the multiplex PCR reads into MiXCR, producing one record per CDR3 protein. The profile shows 490,000 or so distinct CDR3 sequences, just under 20% of them singletons.

The source material was blood. This sequence originates from a man between 40 and 49 years old with Graves' ophthalmopathy. This chain uses TRBV4-1 with TRBJ2-5; D not certain. The CDR3, as DNA: TGCGCCAGCAGCCAAGAAGCTAGAAGGGAGACCCAGTACTTC. Encoded protein: CASSQEARRETQYF.